This TCR beta chain appears in the sequencing data of a study of CXCR3-negative and CXCR3-positive naive CD8 T cells. Broader study findings: CXCR3-positive naive cells carried more hydrophobic TRB CDR3s than CXCR3-negative ones. CXCR3-negative and CXCR3-positive naive cells shared comparable TRBV-TRBJ usage, but memory cells did not. Because surface CD5 did not distinguish the naive subsets, TCR strength was inferred from TRB CDR3 properties.

About this clonotype: The target antigen is unknown.

Germline V gene data show CDR1 as MNHEY and CDR2 as SMNVEV (reference sequence). The CDR3 consists of 15 residues. UMI-tagged TRB cDNA libraries were built via 5' RACE. TCRdb re-called the 5' RACE reads and gives one entry per CDR3 protein, without DNA. The record lists around 24,000 distinct CDR3 sequences, of which the ten most abundant hold about 4%. Sequenced: naive CXCR3- CD8+ T cells from blood. The subset: CD45RO-CCR7+CD27+CD95- naive CD8+ T cells lacking CXCR3 (TNR3-). The chain couples TRBV27 to TRBJ2-1; checking the TCRdb D call of TRBD1 is not possible without DNA. The clonotype originates from a human donor in good health. Some clones in this sample may be carry-over from other donors' samples. CDR3 region: CASSPMGTAYNEQFF.